Given below is one T cell receptor beta chain in context. Its antigen is currently unknown. The data were produced by immunoSEQ multiplex PCR, yet TCRdb's version contains in-frame clones alone and is incomplete. The sample consists of approximately 410,000 clones, 92% of them appearing once. V trimming: 1 base; J trimming: 7 bases; junction bases outside the gene matches: 9. CDR1 and CDR2 (germline): SGHTA, FQGNSA. The CDR3 sequence is 16 residues long. This specimen comes from a study of Ad26.COV2.S vaccination and SARS-CoV-2 variants. Study as a whole: In the study, Ad26.COV2.S was injected intramuscularly once, or twice 56 days apart.

Study-wide results and limits: Comparability of non-spike TCR breadth was observed across vaccine and placebo recipients. The TCR-based breadth and depth measures might underestimate overall T cell responses.

The treatment: roughly 20 received Ad26.COV2.S at low or high dose, single or two shots; roughly five received placebo; per-sample allocation not given. It was on day 63 after the first vaccine or placebo injection that samples were taken. Aged 18-55 years, donor was enrolled in Boston around 2020. The sequence came from a person aged 18-60 years who received the Ad26.COV2.S COVID-19 vaccine or a placebo. The starting material was peripheral blood, obtained in a trial of Ad26.COV2.S vaccine versus placebo. This chain links TRBV7-2 with TRBJ2-5; 10 positions agree with TRBD2. DNA for the CDR3: TGTGCCAGCAGCTTAGAATCTAGCGGGGGTCCCCGGACCCAGTACTTC. It is translated as CASSLESSGGPRTQYF.